This paragraph reports one T cell receptor (beta chain). Its antigen is not identified. This record comes from a study of blood T cells in healthy people across ages. Notes on the study in general: The study regarded diversity estimates from one million T cells as underestimates.

Collection of 8.5 to 10 milliliters of peripheral blood was performed for each donor. PCR was performed a second time for roughly 7 to 11 cycles using a sample-barcoded 5' primer and a J-beta primer mix. MiXCR was run by TCRdb on the 5' RACE reads, yielding one entry per CDR3 protein. The sample consists of about 2 million distinct CDR3 sequences, 49% of them appearing once. V trimming: 6 bases; J trimming: 3 bases; junction bases outside the gene matches: 11. Germline V gene data show CDR1 as MDHEN and CDR2 as SYDVKM. The length of the CDR3 is 16 residues. The TCR sequence derives from a woman aged 40 to 49 in good health. The V call is TRBV28, the J call TRBJ1-5; 7 nucleotides agree with TRBD1. Material for sequencing was blood. The DNA for the CDR3 is TGTGCCAGCAGCCTCACAGACAGGGCCATCAATCAGCCCCAGCATTTT. Its translation: CASSLTDRAINQPQHF.